Listed here are 6 T cell receptor beta chains from one sample, sequenced in a study of T cell repertoires in cytomegalovirus infection. TCRdb used MiXCR to reprocess the reads, holding one entry per CDR3 protein. The table has about 200,000 distinct CDR3 sequences, less than 9.5% seen once; the top ten hold approximately 4.6%. The sequencing sample was made of PBMCs. These receptor sequences come from a human donor in good health (CMV status not recorded). Some clones in this sample may be carry-over from other donors' samples.

The chain employs TRBV7-2 and TRBJ2-7; TRBD1 matches at 9 bases. Trimming took 4 bases from V and 3 from J; bases not matched to a gene: 7. Germline V gene sequence: CDR1 SGHTA, CDR2 FQGNSA. This CDR3 is built from 15 residues. The CDR3 here is CASSSSRDRVYEQYF. CDR3 bases: TGTGCCAGCAGCTCGTCCCGGGACAGGGTCTACGAGCAGTACTTC. Full variable domain (remainder filled in from reference TRBV7-2 and TRBJ2-7): GAGVSQSPSNKVTEKGKDVELRCDPISGHTALYWYRQSLGQGLEFLIYFQGNSAPDKSGLPSDRFSAERTGGSVSTLTIQRTQQEDSAVYLCASSSSRDRVYEQYFGPGTRLTVT.

The V call is TRBV20-1, the J call TRBJ1-3, with D maybe TRBD1 (6 bases). V lost 1 base and J lost 6, with 10 bases in between. The CDR3 spans 13 residues. The germline CDR1 and CDR2 sequences are DFQATT and SNEGSKA (reference sequence). As DNA, the CDR3 is TGCAGTGCTAGAGTTAACAGGGAAAACACCATATATTTT. This encodes CSARVNRENTIYF.

This clonotype was recorded at least ten times. V and J are TRBV7-9 and TRBJ2-3; D remains unclear. Germline V CDR1 and CDR2: SEHNR, FQNEAQ (reference sequence). V was pared by 8 bases and J by 6 bases, with 6 bases between. The CDR3 consists of 10 residues. The CDR3 spells CASVTDTQYF. CDR3 sequence (DNA): TGTGCCAGCGTTACCGATACGCAGTATTTT.

This clonotype was counted ten times or more. V is TRBV7-9 and J is TRBJ2-7, with 13 nucleotides matching TRBD2. The germline V gene has CDR1 SEHNR and CDR2 FQNEAQ (reference sequence). The CDR3 loop spans 19 amino acids. J gave up 5 bases and V 4 bases, and 17 bases lay outside the gene matches. CDR3: CASSSSRGTSGKFSNEQYF. Written as DNA, the CDR3 is TGTGCCAGCAGCTCCTCCCGGGGGACTAGCGGGAAGTTTTCTAACGAGCAGTACTTC.

Ten or more counts support this clonotype. This chain links TRBV7-8 with TRBJ1-2; 7 nucleotides align to TRBD1. Germline-derived CDR1 and CDR2 are SGHVS and FQNEAQ. The CDR3 totals 13 residues. V was pared by 3 bases and J by 6 bases, with 4 bases of the junction left unmatched. The CDR3 nucleotides are TGTGCCAGCAGCTTCCCTACAGGGGATGGCTACACCTTC. It codes for CASSFPTGDGYTF. Filled out from reference TRBV7-8 and TRBJ1-2, the complete variable domain reads GAGVSQSPRYKVAKRGQDVALRCDPISGHVSLFWYQQALGQGPEFLTYFQNEAQLDKSGLPSDRFFAERPEGSVSTLKIQRTQQEDSAVYLCASSFPTGDGYTFGSGTRLTVV.

The V and J genes are TRBV28 and TRBJ1-3; D uncertain. CDR3 size: 17 residues. Germline CDR1 reads MDHEN; CDR2 reads SYDVKM. V lost 2 bases to trimming and J lost 2 bases, with 16 bases between them. CDR3 residues: CASSLSGQIQAGNTIYF. Here the CDR3 DNA reads TGTGCCAGCAGTTTAAGCGGGCAAATCCAGGCTGGAAACACCATATATTTT.